This T cell receptor (beta chain) emerged from a study of shared clonotypes between healthy human individuals. Sorted-subset replicate PCR reactions were performed with approximately 180 ng DNA, corresponding to 30,000 or so T cell genomes. Repertoires were generated with immunoSEQ multiplex PCR, while TCRdb's copy carries only in-frame clones and drops some. The sample has 2 million to 3 million clones; roughly 93% are singletons. Regarding this clone: Antigen specificity is unknown.

Germline CDR1 reads MGHRA; CDR2 reads YSYEKL. CDR3 length equals 15 residues. Trimming left V 1 base short and J 6 bases short, with 15 bases between. General observations from the study: Sampling covered nothing but blood. Tissue TCR repertoires likely differ from those found in blood.

This receptor was taken from a man between 18 and 35 years old in good health. Some clones in this sample may be carry-over from other donors' samples. This chain uses TRBV4-1 with TRBJ2-5; no definite D call. The sample taken for sequencing was naive CD4+ T cells from PBMCs. Subset defined: CD45RA+ positively selected. The CDR3 DNA reads TGCGCCAGCAGCCAAGTAGGACGGGCTGAAAAGACCCAGTACTTC. This sequence encodes CASSQVGRAEKTQYF.